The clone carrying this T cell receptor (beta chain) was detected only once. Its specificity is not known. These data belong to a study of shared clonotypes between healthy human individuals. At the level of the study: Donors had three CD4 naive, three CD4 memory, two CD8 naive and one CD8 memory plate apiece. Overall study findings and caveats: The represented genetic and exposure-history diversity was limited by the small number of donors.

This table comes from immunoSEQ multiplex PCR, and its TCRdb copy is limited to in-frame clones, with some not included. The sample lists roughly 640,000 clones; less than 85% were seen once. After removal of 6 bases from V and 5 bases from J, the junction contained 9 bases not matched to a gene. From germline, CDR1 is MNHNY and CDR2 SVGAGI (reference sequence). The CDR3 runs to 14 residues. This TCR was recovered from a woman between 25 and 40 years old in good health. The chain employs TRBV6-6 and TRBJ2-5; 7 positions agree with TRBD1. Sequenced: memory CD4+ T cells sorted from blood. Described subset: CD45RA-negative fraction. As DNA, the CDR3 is TGTGCCAGCAGCCGCGACAGGGACGGGGAGACCCAGTACTTC. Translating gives CASSRDRDGETQYF.